These 20 T cell receptor beta chains originate from one sample sequenced in a study of cytomegalovirus exposure and HLA in healthy donors. TCRdb keeps only in-frame clones here, not all; method: immunoSEQ multiplex PCR. The sample lists approximately 150,000 clones; just over 90% were seen once. The sequenced material came from PBMCs. All receptors come from a man aged 18 to 35 in good health and CMV-seronegative.

This rearrangement joins TRBV7-2 to TRBJ1-1; D gene unclear. CDR3 length: 14 residues. V was clipped by 6 bases and J by 5 bases, with 16 bases between them. The germline V gene has CDR1 SGHTA and CDR2 FQGNSA. CDR3 sequence reads: CASRYRPGITEAFF. CDR3 DNA sequence: TGTGCCAGCAGGTACCGCCCCGGGATAACTGAAGCTTTCTTT.

The rearrangement joins TRBV11-3 to TRBJ2-3, with TRBD2 identical over 11 bases. V shed 0 bases, J shed 3 bases, and the junction held 8 bases outside the gene matches. The CDR3 extends over 18 amino acids. CDR1 is SGHNT, CDR2 YENEEA, per germline. The CDR3 sequence is CASSLDLGLAGGTDTQYF. The CDR3 bases are TGTGCCAGCAGCTTAGATTTAGGACTAGCGGGCGGAACAGATACGCAGTATTTT.

The chain links TRBV6-5 to TRBJ1-1; the D gene is possibly TRBD1 (5 bases). The CDR3 has 13 amino acids. Between the trimmed V and J ends, which lost 7 bases and 5 bases, there was a span of 14 bases. Germline V gives CDR1 MNHEY, CDR2 SVGAGI. CDR3 nucleotides: TGTGCCAGCACGGCAGGGTTGACTACTGAAGCTTTCTTT. Translation gives CASTAGLTTEAFF.

J is TRBJ1-2 and V is TRBV6-5; 7 nucleotides match TRBD1. This CDR3 contains 13 residues. Trimming cost V 6 bases and J 7 bases; bases outside gene matches: 8. From germline, CDR1 is MNHEY and CDR2 SVGAGI. The CDR3 DNA reads TGTGCCAGCAGAAACAGGGGTAACGGTGGCTACACCTTC. Protein: CASRNRGNGGYTF.

The chain carries TRBV6-6 and TRBJ1-1; 11 bases fit TRBD1. V lost 6 bases to trimming and J lost 4 bases; unmatched junction nucleotides: 4. Germline values: CDR1 MNHNY, CDR2 SVGAGI (reference sequence). This CDR3 region has 14 residues. This CDR3 reads CASRGTGGSTEAFF. CDR3 in DNA: TGTGCCAGCAGGGGGACAGGGGGTTCCACTGAAGCTTTCTTT.

The chain employs TRBV9 and TRBJ1-5, with 12 bases identical to TRBD1. V lost 4 bases and J lost 2; bases outside the gene matches: 10. The germline gives CDR1 SGDLS, CDR2 YYNGEE. The CDR3 runs 18 residues. In nucleotides, the CDR3 is TGTGCCAGCAGCTCCGGGACAGGGGGCATGTTGGGCAATCAGCCCCAGCATTTT. Its translation is CASSSGTGGMLGNQPQHF.

V and J are TRBV6-5 and TRBJ1-1, with 8 bases identical to TRBD1. This CDR3 is 13 amino acids long. From germline, CDR1 is MNHEY and CDR2 SVGAGI. Unmatched junction bases numbered 6, after V lost 5 bases and J lost 7 bases. CDR3 sequence (DNA): TGTGCCAGCAGTCAGGGGGCGGTAATTGAAGCTTTCTTT. The encoded protein is CASSQGAVIEAFF.

The chain employs TRBV5-4 and TRBJ1-5, with 8 positions matching TRBD1. In germline, CDR1 is SGHNT, CDR2 YYREEE (reference sequence). Unmatched junction bases numbered 10, after V lost 4 bases and J lost 7 bases. This CDR3 comprises 15 residues. Written as DNA, the CDR3 is TGTGCCAGCAGCCAGGGGACAGGACCCCGGCAGCCCCAGCATTTT. This gives the protein CASSQGTGPRQPQHF.

The V and J genes are TRBV6-5 and TRBJ2-1; TRBD2 is a possible D gene (6 bases). This CDR3 has 15 amino acids. Deletions cut 6 bases from V and 8 bases from J, with 20 bases between. Looked up from germline, CDR1 is MNHEY and CDR2 is SVGAGI. CDR3 nucleotide sequence: TGTGCCAGCAGCCCCCCTCGACTAGGAGCCCATGAGCAGTTCTTC. This translates into CASSPPRLGAHEQFF.

V is TRBV19 and J is TRBJ1-2; tentatively, D is TRBD1 (5 bases). Germline-derived CDR1 and CDR2 are LNHDA and SQIVND (reference sequence). The CDR3 is 15 amino acids. Deletions cut 5 bases from V and 0 bases from J, with 13 bases between. As DNA, the CDR3 is TGTGCCAGTAGTCTTACCAGGGAAGCTAACTATGGCTACACCTTC. It translates to CASSLTREANYGYTF.

The genes are TRBV18 and TRBJ2-3, with D possibly being TRBD1 (6 bases). Trimming stripped 3 bases from V and 4 bases from J, with 8 bases between. Per the germline V gene, CDR1 is KGHSH and CDR2 is LQKENI. The CDR3 runs 13 residues. DNA for the CDR3: TGTGCCAGCTCACCGGACAGTTCAGATACGCAGTATTTT. This codes for CASSPDSSDTQYF.

V is TRBV2 and J is TRBJ2-7; TRBD2 might be the D (5 bases). Germline V CDR1 and CDR2: SNHLY, FYNNEI. This CDR3 region has 15 residues. Trimming cost V 7 bases and J 6 bases, with 22 bases left between them. CDR3 residues: CASKIDGLLSGEQYF. The CDR3 region has the DNA TGTGCCAGCAAAATTGACGGACTCCTAAGCGGCGAGCAGTACTTC.

This clone has just a few counts. This chain uses TRBV6-6 with TRBJ1-6, with 10 bases that match TRBD1. The CDR3 contains 14 residues. The V gene's germline CDR1 is MNHNY and CDR2 SVGAGI (reference sequence). The junction had 3 bases not matched to a gene; V was cut back by 7 bases and J by 6 bases. This CDR3 reads CASTRQGANSPLHF. CDR3 bases: TGTGCCAGCACCAGACAGGGGGCTAATTCACCCCTCCACTTT.

The chain has TRBV23-1 and TRBJ2-7; TRBD1 might be the D (6 bases). TRBV23-1 is an ORF, with its function uncertain. Trimming took 3 bases from V and 7 from J, leaving 22 bases between them. The CDR3 is 16 residues long. The CDR3 region is CASSQFRTGNMGEQYV. The CDR3, as DNA: TGCGCCAGCAGTCAGTTTCGCACAGGGAATATGGGGGAGCAGTACGTC.

This clone was picked up one time. The chain carries TRBV7-2 and TRBJ2-2; a weak D match, TRBD2 (6 bases). The CDR3 consists of 15 residues. The V end was cut by 5 bases, the J end by 3 bases, with 13 bases between. In germline, CDR1 is SGHTA, CDR2 FQGNSA. In DNA, the CDR3 is TGTGCCAGCAGCCGAGGGACTCCTTACACCGGGGAGCTGTTTTTT. It yields the protein CASSRGTPYTGELFF.

The rearrangement joins TRBV30 to TRBJ1-3; weak D call: TRBD1 (5 bases). Trimming removed 4 bases at V and 2 bases at J, with 15 bases between. Looked up from germline, CDR1 is GTSNPN and CDR2 is SVGIG (reference sequence). This CDR3 comprises 15 residues. DNA for the CDR3: TGTGCCTGGACCACGTATAGGGGCGCTGGAAACACCATATATTTT. Translated, it gives CAWTTYRGAGNTIYF.

In regard to this clone: It may be a read error: a sequence one base away is much more abundant. At the DNA level, this CDR3 is encoded by other sequences in the same sample as well. The rearrangement links TRBV5-1 to TRBJ2-3; 7 bases are shared with TRBD2. Germline V gene lookup returns CDR1 SGHRS and CDR2 YFSETQ. Trimming took 1 base from V and 1 from J; bases not matched to a gene: 3. This CDR3 region has 15 residues. This chain's CDR3 is CASSLRGVRTDTQYF. As DNA, the CDR3 is TGCGCCAGCAGCTTGCGGGGGGTACGCACAGATACGCAGTATTTT. Looking up the rest from reference TRBV5-1 and TRBJ2-3 gives the full variable domain: KAGVTQTPRYLIKTRGQQVTLSCSPISGHRSVSWYQQTPGQGLQFLFEYFSETQRNKGNFPGRFSGRQFSNSRSEMNVSTLELGDSALYLCASSLRGVRTDTQYFGPGTRLTVL.

The chain employs TRBV5-1 and TRBJ2-3; 8 nucleotides align to TRBD2. Unmatched junction bases numbered 8, after V lost 3 bases and J lost 2 bases. CDR1 and CDR2 from the germline V gene are SGHRS and YFSETQ. The CDR3 consists of 16 residues. This CDR3 is CASSYLAGGNTDTQYF. The CDR3, as DNA: TGCGCCAGCAGCTACCTTGCGGGGGGAAACACAGATACGCAGTATTTT.

This chain links TRBV14 with TRBJ2-1; 9 nucleotides match TRBD1. This CDR3 is built from 17 residues. Germline V gene lookup returns CDR1 SGHDN and CDR2 FVKESK. Trimming at V came to 0 bases and at J to 2 bases, leaving 5 bases not matched to a gene. The CDR3 sequence: CASSQEPRDRAYNEQFF. The CDR3 coding sequence is TGTGCCAGCAGCCAAGAGCCCCGGGACAGGGCCTACAATGAGCAGTTCTTC.

The rearrangement joins TRBV11-2 to TRBJ2-2; no clear D. V gave up 4 bases and J gave up 0 bases, with 6 bases separating them. The CDR3 loop spans 14 amino acids. Germline V CDR1 and CDR2: SGHAT, FQNNGV. In DNA, the CDR3 is TGTGCCAGCAGCTCCACTTCGAACACCGGGGAGCTGTTTTTT. Its protein product is CASSSTSNTGELFF.